Reported below is one T cell receptor beta chain. The data were obtained in a study of blood T cell repertoires in COVID-19. Across the whole study: Material from acute and convalescent COVID-19 was sourced from the United States, Italy and Spain.

The assay was immunoSEQ multiplex PCR, and TCRdb's table has in-frame clones only and misses some. The sample has around 200,000 clones, approximately 86% seen once; the top ten hold roughly 9.8%. Trimming cost V 2 bases and J 4 bases, with 15 bases left between them. CDR3 length: 15 amino acids. Per the germline V gene, CDR1 is SGHNT and CDR2 is YYREEE (reference sequence). This chain connects TRBV5-4 to TRBJ1-1, with D maybe TRBD1 (6 bases). Sequenced: peripheral blood. The clonotype originates from a woman aged 80 or over with acute or convalescent COVID-19. CDR3 sequence reads: CASSLGRGAGTEAFF. Here the CDR3 DNA reads TGTGCCAGCAGCTTAGGACGGGGGGCGGGCACTGAAGCTTTCTTT.